A selection of T cell receptor beta chains follows, all from one sample in a study of OX40 agonist ivuxolimab in advanced cancers. Using immunoSEQ multiplex PCR, the repertoire was profiled, and TCRdb retains in-frame clones only, with some absent. Of tens of thousands of clones listed, 81% were seen once; the top ten hold approximately 1.4%. Sequenced here: CD4+ or CD8+ T cells sorted from blood, sampled in a trial of the OX40 agonist ivuxolimab. Receptor source: an adult with an advanced solid tumor such as melanoma, head and neck, liver or kidney cancer. The CDR3 runs from the conserved cysteine through the conserved F or W. D genes are given only for firm matches. The size of a clone is reported for some rows only, either as once, few or many, or as a class for expanded clones.

clone size	V gene	D gene	J gene	CDR3 DNA	CDR3 protein
-	TRBV5-1	TRBD2	TRBJ2-5	TGCGCCAGCAGCCTGGGACTAGCCCAGTACCAAGAGACCCAGTACTTC	CASSLGLAQYQETQYF
-	TRBV11-2	-	TRBJ1-6	TGTGCCAGCAGTCCCGGGGTTAGTGATTCACCCCTCCACTTT	CASSPGVSDSPLHF
few	TRBV19	TRBD1	TRBJ1-6	TGTGCCAGTAGTATAGACCGACAGGGGCGGTCACCCCTCCACTTT	CASSIDRQGRSPLHF
once	TRBV15	-	TRBJ1-5	TGTGCCACCAGCAGAACCTCTTCGGGGCGATGGCAGCCCCAGCATTTT	CATSRTSSGRWQPQHF
-	TRBV7-2	-	TRBJ1-5	TGTGCCAGCAGCTTCCCTGGGGGGAATCAGCCCCAGCATTTT	CASSFPGGNQPQHF
-	TRBV29-1	-	TRBJ1-1	TGCAGCTACAAGTTGGGTAATGAAGCTTTCTTT	CSYKLGNEAFF
few	TRBV5-1	-	TRBJ2-5	TGCGCCAGCAGCCAAGGGACGGCATCTGAGACCCAGTACTTC	CASSQGTASETQYF
-	TRBV7-3	-	TRBJ1-1	TGTGCCAGCAGCTTAAACACGAACACTGAAGCTTTCTTT	CASSLNTNTEAFF
few	TRBV9	-	TRBJ2-5	TGTGCCAGCAGCCCTAGAACGGGGCCCCAAGAGACCCAGTACTTC	CASSPRTGPQETQYF
-	TRBV7-2	-	TRBJ1-2	TGTGCCAGCAGCTTAGGCGGGACATGGAGCTACACCTTC	CASSLGGTWSYTF
-	TRBV4-3	TRBD1	TRBJ1-5	TGCGCCAGCAGCCGAGGGGGCAGTGAGCCCCAGCATTTT	CASSRGGSEPQHF
few	TRBV10-3	-	TRBJ2-7	TGTGCCATCAGTGGAGGTCAGACCTACGAGCAGTACTTC	CAISGGQTYEQYF
-	TRBV25-1	-	TRBJ1-1	TGTGCCAGCCGCAGCAGCACTGAAGCTTTCTTT	CASRSSTEAFF
-	TRBV4-1	-	TRBJ2-7	TGCGCCAGCAGCACGATCTCCGGGCCAGGTCCCCTCGAGCAGTACTTC	CASSTISGPGPLEQYF
once	TRBV7-2	-	TRBJ2-5	TGTGCCAGCAGCTTAGCAGGAGGCGAGACCCAGTACTTC	CASSLAGGETQYF
-	TRBV7-8	TRBD2	TRBJ2-3	TGTGCCAGCAGCGCGAGACTAGCGGGACACACAGATACGCAGTATTTT	CASSARLAGHTDTQYF
-	TRBV5-4	TRBD1	TRBJ2-2	TGTGCCAGTACGGCACAGGGGGCCGGGGAGCTGTTTTTT	CASTAQGAGELFF
-	TRBV11-2	-	TRBJ1-1	TGTGCCAGCAGCTTTTCCGACCTGAACACTGAAGCTTTCTTT	CASSFSDLNTEAFF
-	TRBV10-3	-	TRBJ1-3	TGTGCCATCAGTGAGTCCAGGAACACCATATATTTT	CAISESRNTIYF
-	TRBV5-4	TRBD1	TRBJ2-7	TGTGCCAGCAGCTCAAAGACAGGGGGCACCTACGAGCAGTACTTC	CASSSKTGGTYEQYF
-	TRBV5-4	TRBD2	TRBJ2-5	TGTGCCAGCAGCTTGGGGGGACTAGCGAAAGAGACCCAGTACTTC	CASSLGGLAKETQYF
-	TRBV18	-	TRBJ2-7	TGTGCCAGCTCACCACCTATCCAGGAGGGGTACGAGCAGTACTTC	CASSPPIQEGYEQYF
-	TRBV19	-	TRBJ1-2	TGTGCCAGTAGTGCCGGGGTCGACTATGGCTACACCTTC	CASSAGVDYGYTF
-	TRBV28	TRBD2	TRBJ2-1	TGTGCCAGCAGTTTATCGCTAGCTAGCGGGAGACACAATGAGCAGTTCTTC	CASSLSLASGRHNEQFF
-	TRBV25-1	-	TRBJ1-2	TGTGCCAGCAGTGAATATACCGGTCGCGTCTACACCTTC	CASSEYTGRVYTF
-	TRBV6-1	TRBD1	TRBJ1-1	TGTGCCAGCAGGGGGACAGGGGATGGTACTGAAGCTTTCTTT	CASRGTGDGTEAFF
-	TRBV5-6	TRBD2	TRBJ2-3	TGTGCCAGCACTATAGCGGGAAGGACAGATACGCAGTATTTT	CASTIAGRTDTQYF
-	TRBV4-3	TRBD1	TRBJ1-2	TGCGCCAGCAGCCAAGTTCCCCACAGGGGACCTAGGAGGGGCTATGGCTACACCTTC	CASSQVPHRGPRRGYGYTF
once	TRBV4-3	-	TRBJ2-3	TGCGCCAGCAGCCAAGCCGCGACCACAGATACGCAGTATTTT	CASSQAATTDTQYF
once	TRBV7-2	-	TRBJ2-1	TGTGCCAGCAGACCCGGCGGATACAATGAGCAGTTCTTC	CASRPGGYNEQFF
-	TRBV5-1	TRBD1	TRBJ2-5	TGCGCCAGCAGCCTACCAGGGACAGAAGAGACCCAGTACTTC	CASSLPGTEETQYF
-	TRBV18	TRBD2	TRBJ2-1	TGTGCCAGCTCACCGCCGGGACTAGCGGCACCAGATGAGCAGTTCTTC	CASSPPGLAAPDEQFF
-	TRBV2	-	TRBJ1-2	TGTGCCAGCAACTCGGGCTATGGCTACACCTTC	CASNSGYGYTF
few	TRBV19	-	TRBJ2-7	TGTGCCAGTAGCAGAGGACAGCTCTCCTACGAGCAGTACTTC	CASSRGQLSYEQYF
-	TRBV7-2	TRBD1	TRBJ1-2	TGTGCCAGCAGCTTCGGACAGGGGTCCTATGGCTACACCTTC	CASSFGQGSYGYTF
-	TRBV7-9	TRBD1	TRBJ1-1	TGTGCCAGCAGCCTATACTCCCAACAGGGGCCTAAAGCTTTCTTT	CASSLYSQQGPKAFF
-	TRBV6-6	TRBD1	TRBJ2-7	TGTGCCAGCAGGCGCGGGACAGGGGGCAACGAGCAGTACTTC	CASRRGTGGNEQYF
-	TRBV28	-	TRBJ1-6	TGTGCCAGCAGGGGAGTGAGAAATTCACCCCTCCACTTT	CASRGVRNSPLHF
-	TRBV6-1	TRBD2	TRBJ2-3	TGTGCCAGCTCGGGACTAGCGGGGAGTGGTACGCAGTATTTT	CASSGLAGSGTQYF
-	TRBV19	-	TRBJ1-5	TGTGCCAGTAGTACCCGGACTTACCGCAAGTATCAGCCCCAGCATTTT	CASSTRTYRKYQPQHF